This entry describes one TCR beta chain. The sample comes from a study of control samples from healthy donors and cancer patients. Only in-frame clones appear in the TCRdb table, and some are missing; sequencing was by immunoSEQ multiplex PCR. The data show 150,000 or so clones, about 86% seen once. V lost 6 bases and J 1 base, leaving 17 bases between the germline ends. The CDR3 runs to 16 residues. Germline values: CDR1 KGHSH, CDR2 LQKENI. The TCR originated in a woman between 25 and 40 years old in good health. Sequences were obtained from blood. The rearrangement links TRBV18 to TRBJ2-3, with TRBD2 as a possible D gene (5 bases). CDR3 loop: CASSRTALTGTDTQYF. CDR3 nucleotides: TGTGCCAGCTCGCGGACTGCGCTAACAGGCACAGATACGCAGTATTTT.